This entry is about one T cell receptor beta chain. Antigen specificity is unknown. This sample is part of a study of CD8+ T cells in alopecia areata. Germline CDR1 reads MNHEY; CDR2 reads SVGAGI. This CDR3 contains 15 residues. Trimming at V came to 10 bases and at J to 10 bases, leaving 21 bases not matched to a gene. Separation by sorting yielded CD4+ and CD8+ T cells from PBMCs. The study, taken as a whole, reports: Lesional scalp, notably in alopecia totalis/universalis, had clonality above that of normal scalp. Sharing of TCRs across patients appeared less clear than in mice, possibly for HLA-related reasons. Scalp data also include sequences from resident alphabeta T cells of normal skin.

Sequencing used cDNA as its template, made by extracting RNA and reverse transcribing it. Data came from immunoSEQ multiplex PCR; TCRdb stores just in-frame clones and leaves some out. This sample carries approximately 150,000 clones, about 60% of them seen once, and the ten largest clones take approximately 4.3%. This TCR derives from a human donor in good health. Sequencing input: CD4+ T cells sorted from blood. The rearrangement links TRBV6-5 to TRBJ1-2; TRBD1 matches 7 bases. Here the CDR3 DNA reads TGTGCCACCATGAGAGGGGGCGTGGGGGCCCTTCCCTACACCTTC. Translated, it gives CATMRGGVGALPYTF.